Below are 29 T cell receptor beta chains sequenced from a single sample in a study of cytomegalovirus exposure and HLA in healthy donors. Primers included in the PCR were 60 Vbeta and 13 Jbeta primers. Some clones are missing from TCRdb's copy, which holds only in-frame ones; the method was immunoSEQ multiplex PCR. The sample contains roughly 170,000 clones, roughly 80% of which appear only once. The sequenced sample consisted of PBMCs. The receptors were sampled from a boy aged 10-17 years in good health and CMV-seronegative.

This chain connects TRBV9 to TRBJ2-1; 9 nucleotides match TRBD2. Germline trimming cut 4 bases from V and 0 bases from J; bases unmatched to any gene: 8. The V gene's germline CDR1 is SGDLS and CDR2 YYNGEE. This CDR3 is built from 17 residues. This CDR3 is CASSFSGGPASYNEQFF. CDR3 DNA: TGTGCCAGCAGCTTTAGCGGGGGCCCCGCCTCCTACAATGAGCAGTTCTTC.

On this clone: At one boundary the junction diverges from the germline segment, which might be a read error. The gene calls are TRBV4-3 and TRBJ1-1; 7 positions match TRBD1. This CDR3 contains 15 residues. Per the germline V gene, CDR1 is LGHNA and CDR2 is YSLEER. This chain's CDR3 is CASSQDRTVSGQLNF. CDR3 in DNA: TGCGCCAGCAGCCAAGATCGTACAGTTTCGGGACAGCTGAACTTT.

This chain joins TRBV9 and TRBJ2-3, with TRBD1 matching over 8 bases. The CDR3 contains 15 residues. Germline V gene data show CDR1 as SGDLS and CDR2 as YYNGEE. With V trimmed by 4 bases and J by 5 bases, 9 bases remained unmatched. The CDR3 DNA reads as TGTGCCAGCAGCCTAACGGACAGGGATCAAGATACGCAGTATTTT. Translation gives CASSLTDRDQDTQYF. Together with reference TRBV9 and TRBJ2-3, the CDR3 gives the full variable domain: DSGVTQTPKHLITATGQRVTLRCSPRSGDLSVYWYQQSLDQGLQFLIQYYNGEERAKGNILERFSAQQFPDLHSELNLSSLELGDSALYFCASSLTDRDQDTQYFGPGTRLTVL.

This clone was found a few times. The chain is built from TRBV5-1 and TRBJ2-7; perhaps TRBD1 as D (6 bases). This CDR3 is built from 15 residues. V was shortened by 0 bases and J by 3 bases, with 13 bases between the two germline ends. The germline CDR1 and CDR2 sequences are SGHRS and YFSETQ. DNA for the CDR3: TGCGCCAGCAGCTTGGTCCAGGGGAATTACTACGAGCAGTACTTC. Translating it yields CASSLVQGNYYEQYF.

This chain joins TRBV7-2 and TRBJ2-3; TRBD1 agrees at 7 bases. This CDR3 region has 15 residues. The germline V gene encodes CDR1 SGHTA and CDR2 FQGNSA. Trimming took 4 bases from V and 1 from J; bases not matched to a gene: 5. The CDR3 loop reads CASSYYRGGTDTQYF. Written as DNA, the CDR3 is TGTGCCAGCAGCTACTACAGGGGAGGCACAGATACGCAGTATTTT.

V usage is TRBV5-8 and J usage is TRBJ1-1; 7 bases are a match to TRBD1. The ends lost 4 bases at V and 3 bases at J; junction bases unmatched: 3. CDR3 length: 13 amino acids. Germline assignment: CDR1 SGHTS and CDR2 YDEGEE. The CDR3 spells CASSLTGDTEAFF. CDR3 in DNA: TGTGCCAGCAGCCTTACAGGGGACACTGAAGCTTTCTTT.

The chain employs TRBV19 and TRBJ1-4, with 12 bases lining up with TRBD1. After removal of 4 bases from V and 6 bases from J, the junction contained 9 bases not matched to a gene. The CDR3 covers 17 residues. In germline, CDR1 is LNHDA, CDR2 SQIVND (reference sequence). The chain's CDR3 is CASSTPGTGGRDEKLFF. The CDR3 DNA follows: TGTGCCAGTAGTACACCCGGGACAGGGGGCAGGGATGAAAAACTGTTTTTT.

This chain joins TRBV5-1 and TRBJ2-4, with 8 bases aligning to TRBD1. CDR1 and CDR2 (germline): SGHRS, YFSETQ. The CDR3 has 14 amino acids. Trimming took 1 base from V and 6 from J; bases not matched to a gene: 3. CDR3 sequence (DNA): TGCGCCAGCAGCTTGACAGGGGGTAGAAACATTCAGTACTTC. This codes for CASSLTGGRNIQYF.

To note about this clone: The junction and the germline gene differ at one end; a read error may be behind it. V and J are TRBV7-2 and TRBJ2-7; D remains unclear. Germline V gene data show CDR1 as SGHTA and CDR2 as FQGNSA. This CDR3 is 12 amino acids long. CDR3 nucleotides: TGTGCGAGCAGCCCCGGGTGGTACGAGCAGTACTTC. The encoded protein is CASSPGWYEQYF. Variable domain in full (rest from reference TRBV7-2 and TRBJ2-7): GAGVSQSPSNKVTEKGKDVELRCDPISGHTALYWYRQSLGQGLEFLIYFQGNSAPDKSGLPSDRFSAERTGGSVSTLTIQRTQQEDSAVYLCASSPGWYEQYFGPGTRLTVT.

This clone was seen once. This chain uses TRBV18 with TRBJ2-3; the D is unclear. Germline CDR1 and CDR2: KGHSH and LQKENI. The CDR3 extends over 12 amino acids. Trimming stripped 0 bases from V and 6 bases from J, with 4 bases between. The CDR3 sequence: CASSPPQDTQYF. In DNA, the CDR3 is TGTGCCAGCTCACCACCACAGGATACGCAGTATTTT. The variable domain in full, completed from reference TRBV18 and TRBJ2-3, reads NAGVMQNPRHLVRRRGQEARLRCSPMKGHSHVYWYRQLPEEGLKFMVYLQKENIIDESGMPKERFSAEFPKEGPSILRIQQVVRGDSAAYFCASSPPQDTQYFGPGTRLTVL.

V gene TRBV9 combines with J gene TRBJ1-1; TRBD1 aligns across 11 bases. J gave up 6 bases and V 4 bases, and 11 bases lay outside the gene matches. Germline assignment: CDR1 SGDLS and CDR2 YYNGEE. The CDR3 consists of 16 residues. Written as DNA, the CDR3 is TGTGCCAGCAGCTCGAGCCCGGGGACAGGGGGGGCTGAAGCTTTCTTT. Translated: CASSSSPGTGGAEAFF.

This clone was detected only a few times. This chain joins TRBV9 and TRBJ2-1; no clear D. CDR3 length: 15 residues. Germline CDR1 is SGDLS and CDR2 is YYNGEE. V gave up 0 bases and J gave up 3 bases, with 10 bases separating them. For the CDR3, the DNA is TGTGCCAGCAGCGTAGGGGTCGCGGTCTACAATGAGCAGTTCTTC. This gives the protein CASSVGVAVYNEQFF. Variable domain in full (rest from reference TRBV9 and TRBJ2-1): DSGVTQTPKHLITATGQRVTLRCSPRSGDLSVYWYQQSLDQGLQFLIQYYNGEERAKGNILERFSAQQFPDLHSELNLSSLELGDSALYFCASSVGVAVYNEQFFGPGTRLTVL.

This clone was detected a few times. The chain joins TRBV10-3 to TRBJ2-2, with a tentative D call TRBD1 (6 bases). Germline V lookup: CDR1 ENHRY, CDR2 SYGVKD. The CDR3 extends over 15 amino acids. Trimming shortened V by 7 bases and J by 3 bases, and 15 bases separated the two germline ends. In DNA, the CDR3 is TGTGCCATCAAGCAGGGGCGCCGGGACACCGGGGAGCTGTTTTTT. Residues: CAIKQGRRDTGELFF.

The genes are TRBV10-3 and TRBJ1-1; no clear D gene. Germline-derived CDR1 and CDR2 are ENHRY and SYGVKD. The CDR3 runs 13 residues. V was shortened by 2 bases and J by 4 bases, with 8 bases between the two germline ends. In DNA, the CDR3 is TGTGCCATCAGTGAGACGGGTCCCACTGAAGCTTTCTTT. Translation gives CAISETGPTEAFF.

The chain recombines TRBV5-4 with TRBJ2-1, with TRBD2 matching 7 bases. V was pared by 4 bases and J by 6 bases, with 16 bases of the junction left unmatched. The CDR3 is made up of 17 amino acids. The germline V gene has CDR1 SGHNT and CDR2 YYREEE (reference sequence). The CDR3 sequence is CASSGGFVVAGTNEQFF. The CDR3 coding sequence is TGTGCCAGCAGCGGTGGGTTCGTGGTAGCGGGCACCAATGAGCAGTTCTTC.

In its sample, this clone was seen once. V usage is TRBV9 and J usage is TRBJ2-1; 12 bases are shared with TRBD1. With 2 bases clipped from V and 9 bases from J, the junction kept 6 bases outside the gene matches. Germline assignment: CDR1 SGDLS and CDR2 YYNGEE. The CDR3 length is 15 residues. The CDR3 nucleotides read TGTGCCAGCAGCGTTCCCGGGACAGGGGGCGGTGAGCAGTTCTTC. This sequence encodes CASSVPGTGGGEQFF.

This chain links TRBV25-1 with TRBJ1-5, with D unresolved. V lost 0 bases and J 6 bases, leaving 12 bases between the germline ends. Germline lookup yields CDR1 MGHDK and CDR2 SYGVNS. The CDR3 length is 15 residues. The CDR3 loop reads CASSEYFGEGQPQHF. CDR3 nucleotide sequence: TGTGCCAGCAGTGAATATTTCGGGGAAGGTCAGCCCCAGCATTTT.

The chain has TRBV10-3 and TRBJ2-5; the match to TRBD2 covers 10 bases. Per the germline V gene, CDR1 is ENHRY and CDR2 is SYGVKD. This CDR3 contains 19 residues. With 0 bases clipped from V and 5 bases from J, the junction kept 15 bases outside the gene matches. The CDR3 sequence: CAISESSGSGGLQRETQYF. DNA for the CDR3: TGTGCCATCAGTGAGTCTTCGGGTAGCGGGGGGCTCCAGAGGGAGACCCAGTACTTC.

V and J are TRBV6-5 and TRBJ2-4, with D uncertain. V lost 7 bases and J lost 5, with 12 bases in between. The germline V gene has CDR1 MNHEY and CDR2 SVGAGI. This CDR3 spans 13 amino acids. The CDR3 sequence is CASTAGVENIQYF. For the CDR3, the DNA is TGTGCCAGCACCGCAGGCGTTGAAAACATTCAGTACTTC.

This chain joins TRBV19 and TRBJ2-7, with 8 positions matching TRBD1. Germline CDR1 reads LNHDA; CDR2 reads SQIVND (reference sequence). CDR3 length: 15 residues. V lost 5 bases, J lost 3 bases, and 9 bases stayed unmatched. The CDR3 nucleotides read TGTGCCAGTAGTTCCCCCGGACAGGGAATCTACGAGCAGTACTTC. This codes for CASSSPGQGIYEQYF.

The rearrangement joins TRBV11-1 to TRBJ2-5; 7 bases are a match to TRBD1. Looked up from germline, CDR1 is SGHAT and CDR2 is FQDESV (reference sequence). V shed 1 base, J shed 4 bases, and the junction held 3 bases outside the gene matches. The CDR3 length is 14 residues. The CDR3, as DNA: TGTGCCAGCAGCTTAGTGAGGGGGCCAGAGACCCAGTACTTC. As protein: CASSLVRGPETQYF.

The J gene is TRBJ2-1, the V gene TRBV30; 9 nucleotides line up with TRBD1. Germline trimming cut 2 bases from V and 3 bases from J; bases unmatched to any gene: 2. CDR1 is GTSNPN, CDR2 SVGIG, per germline (reference sequence). This CDR3 has 14 amino acids. The CDR3 reads CAWSTTGGYNEQFF. The CDR3 coding sequence is TGTGCCTGGAGTACGACAGGGGGCTACAATGAGCAGTTCTTC.

The V and J genes are TRBV6-4 and TRBJ2-3, with 8 bases matching TRBD2. The CDR3 length is 15 residues. CDR1 is MRHNA and CDR2 is SNTAGT in the germline V gene. V lost 4 bases, J lost 2 bases, and 5 bases stayed unmatched. Here the CDR3 DNA reads TGTGCCAGCAGTGTGGCGGGGGGTTACACAGATACGCAGTATTTT. Translating gives CASSVAGGYTDTQYF.

The rearrangement uses TRBV7-3 and TRBJ1-1; the match to TRBD1 covers 9 bases. V lost 5 bases to trimming and J lost 1 base; unmatched junction nucleotides: 5. Germline CDR1 is SGHTA and CDR2 is FQGTGA. The CDR3 is 15 amino acids. CDR3 sequence (DNA): TGTGCCAGCAGCCTCTCGACAGGGGGGAACACTGAAGCTTTCTTT. Translation gives CASSLSTGGNTEAFF.

The chain is built from TRBV6-6 and TRBJ1-2; 7 bases agree with TRBD1. Germline lookup yields CDR1 MNHNY and CDR2 SVGAGI (reference sequence). V lost 8 bases and J lost 4; bases outside the gene matches: 10. The CDR3 contains 14 residues. As DNA, the CDR3 is TGTGCCAGCTATCGTGACAGGGTCGGCTATGGCTACACCTTC. Translating it yields CASYRDRVGYGYTF.

The sample holds a few counts of this clone. J is TRBJ2-5 and V is TRBV5-4; D might be TRBD2 (5 bases). The CDR3 covers 14 residues. V lost 3 bases and J 11 bases, leaving 20 bases between the germline ends. CDR1 is SGHNT, CDR2 YYREEE, per germline (reference sequence). Written as DNA, the CDR3 is TGTGCCAGCAGCTCGCCCCAACTGAGGGTGGAGCAGTACTTC. It yields the protein CASSSPQLRVEQYF.

This clone was seen more than once but under ten times. J is TRBJ1-5 and V is TRBV15, with TRBD1 matching 7 bases. CDR3 length: 13 amino acids. Losses at the gene ends were 6 bases for V and 1 base for J; bases not matched to a gene: 0. Germline V gene lookup returns CDR1 LNHNV and CDR2 YYDKDF (reference sequence). CDR3 in amino acids: CATRGQSNQPQHF. The CDR3 DNA reads TGTGCCACCAGGGGACAGAGCAATCAGCCCCAGCATTTT.

The rearrangement links TRBV7-3 to TRBJ2-3, with D perhaps TRBD2 (6 bases). The CDR3 has 14 residues. Germline loops: CDR1 SGHTA, CDR2 FQGTGA. V was trimmed by 4 bases and J by 1 base, leaving 9 bases between them. The CDR3 spells CASSSREGTDTQYF. CDR3 coding DNA: TGTGCCAGCAGCTCCAGGGAGGGCACAGATACGCAGTATTTT.

The V and J genes are TRBV27 and TRBJ2-3; 7 nucleotides line up with TRBD1. V was pared by 5 bases and J by 6 bases, with 11 bases of the junction left unmatched. In germline, CDR1 is MNHEY, CDR2 SMNVEV (reference sequence). The CDR3 covers 15 residues. DNA for the CDR3: TGTGCCAGCAGTCCCTTAGAGGGGGCGGGTGATACGCAGTATTTT. The encoded protein is CASSPLEGAGDTQYF.